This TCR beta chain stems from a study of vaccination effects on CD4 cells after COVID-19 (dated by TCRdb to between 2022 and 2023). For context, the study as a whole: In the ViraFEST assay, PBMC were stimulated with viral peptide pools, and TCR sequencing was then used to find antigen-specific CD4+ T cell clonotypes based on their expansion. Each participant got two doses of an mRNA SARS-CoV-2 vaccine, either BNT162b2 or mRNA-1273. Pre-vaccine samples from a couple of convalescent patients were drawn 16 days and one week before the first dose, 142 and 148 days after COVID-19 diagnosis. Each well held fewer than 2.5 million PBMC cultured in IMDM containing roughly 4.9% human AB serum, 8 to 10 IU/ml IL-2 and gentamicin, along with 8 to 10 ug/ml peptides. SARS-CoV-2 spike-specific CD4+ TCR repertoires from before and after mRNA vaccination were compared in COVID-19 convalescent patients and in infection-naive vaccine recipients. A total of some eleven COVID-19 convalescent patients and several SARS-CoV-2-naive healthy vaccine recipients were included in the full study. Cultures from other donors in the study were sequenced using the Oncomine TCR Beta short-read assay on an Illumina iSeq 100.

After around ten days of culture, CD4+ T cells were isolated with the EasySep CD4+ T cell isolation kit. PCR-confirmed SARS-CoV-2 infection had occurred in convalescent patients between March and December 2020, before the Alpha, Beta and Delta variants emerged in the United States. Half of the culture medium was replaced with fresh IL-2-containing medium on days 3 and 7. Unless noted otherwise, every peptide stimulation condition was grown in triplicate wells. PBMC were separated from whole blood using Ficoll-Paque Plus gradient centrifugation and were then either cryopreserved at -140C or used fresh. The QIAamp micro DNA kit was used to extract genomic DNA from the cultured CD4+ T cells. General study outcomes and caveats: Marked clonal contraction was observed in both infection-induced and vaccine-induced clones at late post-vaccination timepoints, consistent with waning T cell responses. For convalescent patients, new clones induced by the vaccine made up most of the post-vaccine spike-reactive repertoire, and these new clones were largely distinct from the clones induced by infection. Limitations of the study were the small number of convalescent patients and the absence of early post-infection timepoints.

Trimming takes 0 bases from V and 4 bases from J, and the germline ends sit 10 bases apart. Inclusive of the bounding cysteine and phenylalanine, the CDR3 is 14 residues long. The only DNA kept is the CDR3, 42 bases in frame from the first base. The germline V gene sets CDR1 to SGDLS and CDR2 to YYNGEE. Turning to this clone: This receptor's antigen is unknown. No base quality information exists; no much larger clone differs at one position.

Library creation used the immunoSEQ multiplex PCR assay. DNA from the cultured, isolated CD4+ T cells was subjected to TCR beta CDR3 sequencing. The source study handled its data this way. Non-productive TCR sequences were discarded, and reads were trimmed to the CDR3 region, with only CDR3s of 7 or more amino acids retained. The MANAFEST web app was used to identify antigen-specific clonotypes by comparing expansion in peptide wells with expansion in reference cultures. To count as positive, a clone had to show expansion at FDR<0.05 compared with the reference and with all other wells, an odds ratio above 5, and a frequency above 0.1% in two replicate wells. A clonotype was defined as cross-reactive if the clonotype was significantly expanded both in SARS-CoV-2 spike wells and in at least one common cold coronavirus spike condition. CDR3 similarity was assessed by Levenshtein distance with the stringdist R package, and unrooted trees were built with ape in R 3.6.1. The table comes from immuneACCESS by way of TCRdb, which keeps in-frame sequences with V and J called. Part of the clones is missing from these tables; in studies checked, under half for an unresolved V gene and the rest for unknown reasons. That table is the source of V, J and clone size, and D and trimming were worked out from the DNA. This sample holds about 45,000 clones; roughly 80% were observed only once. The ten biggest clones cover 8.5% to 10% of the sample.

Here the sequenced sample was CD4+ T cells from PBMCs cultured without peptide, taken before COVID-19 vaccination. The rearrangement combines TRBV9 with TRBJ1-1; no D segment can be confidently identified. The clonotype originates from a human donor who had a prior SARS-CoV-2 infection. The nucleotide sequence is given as TGTGCCAGCAGCGTAGGTGGGTCGGTCACTGAAGCTTTCTTT. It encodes CASSVGGSVTEAFF. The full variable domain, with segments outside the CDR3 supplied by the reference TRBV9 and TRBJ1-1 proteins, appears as DSGVTQTPKHLITATGQRVTLRCSPRSGDLSVYWYQQSLDQGLQFLIQYYNGEERAKGNILERFSAQQFPDLHSELNLSSLELGDSALYFCASSVGGSVTEAFFGQGTRLTVV.